Listed below are T cell receptor beta chains from one sample, sequenced in a study of Tregs in tolerant kidney transplant recipients. Clones were sequenced by immunoSEQ multiplex PCR, and TCRdb holds only the in-frame ones, with some missing. Among 95,000 to 120,000 clones, almost 90% were seen once, and the ten largest hold approximately 0.35%. The sample in question was CD4+ T cells from blood, obtained before the transplant. The receptors derive from a human donor who received a combined kidney and bone marrow transplant. Each CDR3 is given with its conserved first and last residue. Some rows have no size entry. The others give once, few or many, or a class for an expanded clone.

V	size	J	CDR3
TRBV7-7	few	TRBJ2-7	CASSLGLNYEQYF
TRBV5-1	-	TRBJ1-4	CASSPRGQGEKLFF
TRBV13	-	TRBJ1-5	CASSLTQFDRLHF
TRBV6-5	-	TRBJ2-5	CASKQDQETQYF
TRBV4-1	-	TRBJ1-4	CASSQLDRDDEKLFF
TRBV2	once	TRBJ1-2	CASSDGAGPYGYTF
TRBV5-1	once	TRBJ2-2	CASSDTYTGELFF
TRBV6-5	-	TRBJ1-2	CASSYSDTAEGYTF
TRBV5-1	-	TRBJ2-3	CASSQGSGGTDTQYF
TRBV9	-	TRBJ2-5	CASSGTGKGGQETQYF
TRBV18	-	TRBJ2-7	CASSSMDGVSYEQYF
TRBV4-1	few	TRBJ2-7	CASSLPRGEQYF
TRBV28	-	TRBJ2-7	CASLADSYEQYF
TRBV6-1	-	TRBJ1-5	CASILDSYSNQPQHF
TRBV4-1	-	TRBJ2-3	CASSRYRDSLGTDTQYF
TRBV27	-	TRBJ2-3	CASSLAGPTDTQYF
TRBV19	-	TRBJ2-7	CASQIGDSASYEQYF
TRBV10-1	-	TRBJ2-2	CASSAGGLNTGELFF
TRBV25-1	-	TRBJ1-1	CASRNPEQGEAEAFF
TRBV5-1	-	TRBJ2-7	CASSSPGTSTYEQYF
TRBV5-1	-	TRBJ1-1	CASSLAVNTEAFF
TRBV5-4	-	TRBJ2-7	CASSLGLPTTSGRGYEQYF
TRBV11-2	-	TRBJ2-7	CASSLTSGVNSYEQYF
TRBV18	-	TRBJ2-3	CASSPASGTTDTQYF
TRBV30	-	TRBJ1-1	CAWTRRGTEAFF
TRBV14	-	TRBJ2-5	CASSQEVFRAGGPETQYF
TRBV19	-	TRBJ2-1	CASSTGQVYNEQFF
TRBV19	-	TRBJ2-5	CASRPRGAETQYF
TRBV11-2	-	TRBJ2-3	CASTPTGGKTDTQYF
TRBV11-3	-	TRBJ2-1	CASSLGLAGGNEQFF
TRBV19	-	TRBJ2-1	CASSIKGGNEQFF
TRBV4-3	-	TRBJ1-1	CASSQSDRGPEAFF
TRBV11-3	-	TRBJ2-1	CASSLVGANEQFF
TRBV4-1	-	TRBJ1-2	CASSQDRRQGRFVGGYTF
TRBV29-1	-	TRBJ2-6	CSVGERAGANVLTF
TRBV10-3	-	TRBJ2-7	CAISALGGYEQYF
TRBV19	once	TRBJ2-5	CATRRGVTGETQYF
TRBV7-9	-	TRBJ2-1	CASSLRQERGGGSNEQFF
TRBV10-3	-	TRBJ1-1	CAISESGGVNTEAFF
TRBV4-1	-	TRBJ1-2	CASSRQGNYGYTF
TRBV10-1	-	TRBJ1-1	CASTPGSGTEAFF
TRBV4-1	-	TRBJ1-6	CASSQAETGGVPLHF
TRBV18	-	TRBJ1-4	CASRATEANEKLFF
TRBV7-6	-	TRBJ2-3	CASSPGTRGYSTDTQYF
TRBV2	many	TRBJ1-2	CASSELRGEGYTF
TRBV29-1	-	TRBJ2-3	CSVKRGRAGTDTQYF
TRBV27	-	TRBJ2-1	CASSGFLAASYNEQFF
TRBV4-3	-	TRBJ2-3	CASSQGGGTSGFSRQYF
TRBV6-1	-	TRBJ1-5	CASSEMGQYSNQPQHF
TRBV6-1	-	TRBJ1-2	CASSNHAGEGYGYTF
TRBV29-1	-	TRBJ1-1	CSVGLGGGTEAFF
TRBV28	-	TRBJ2-3	CASRVTGGGADTQYF
TRBV13	-	TRBJ2-2	CASRPDRVAGELFF
TRBV20-1	few	TRBJ1-1	CSARGGLEAFF
TRBV6-5	-	TRBJ2-1	CASSRGTDRYNEQFF
TRBV18	few	TRBJ1-1	CASSPSKDFSNTEAFF
TRBV30	few	TRBJ1-1	CAWGMEAEAFF
TRBV2	-	TRBJ2-2	CASSDTPNTGELFF
TRBV5-6	-	TRBJ1-1	CASSYRDRGRYTEAFF
TRBV28	-	TRBJ2-3	CATTPGGGTDTQYF